This T cell receptor (beta chain) was retrieved from a study of cytomegalovirus exposure and HLA in healthy donors. The CDR3 is 13 amino acids. The germline V gene has CDR1 SEHNR and CDR2 FQNEAQ (reference sequence). V was trimmed by 5 bases and J by 4 bases, leaving 9 bases between them. To note about this clone: In the same sample, other DNA sequences code for this CDR3.

The PCR used 60 Vbeta and 13 Jbeta primers. Repertoires were generated with immunoSEQ multiplex PCR, while TCRdb's copy carries only in-frame clones and drops some. The data contain about 72,000 clones, about 80% of them singletons. This TCR derives from a middle-aged man in good health and CMV-seronegative. Specimen: PBMCs. V is TRBV7-9 and J is TRBJ1-5; D not certain. The CDR3 DNA reads as TGTGCCAGCAGCCCTCCGGGAAATCAGCCCCAGCATTTT. Translated: CASSPPGNQPQHF.